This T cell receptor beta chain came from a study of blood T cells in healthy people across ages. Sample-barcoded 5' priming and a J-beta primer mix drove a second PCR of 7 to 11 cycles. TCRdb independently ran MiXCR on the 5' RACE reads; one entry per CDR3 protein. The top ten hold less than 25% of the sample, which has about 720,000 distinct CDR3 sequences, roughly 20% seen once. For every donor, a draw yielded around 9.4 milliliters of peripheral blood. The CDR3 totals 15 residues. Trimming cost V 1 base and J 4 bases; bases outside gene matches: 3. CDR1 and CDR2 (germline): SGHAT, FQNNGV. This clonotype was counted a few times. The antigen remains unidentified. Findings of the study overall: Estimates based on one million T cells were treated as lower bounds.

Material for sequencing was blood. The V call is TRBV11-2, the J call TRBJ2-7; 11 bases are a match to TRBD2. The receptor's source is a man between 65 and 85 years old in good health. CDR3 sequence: CASSLGLAGMYEQYV. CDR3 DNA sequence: TGTGCCAGCAGCTTAGGACTAGCGGGGATGTACGAGCAGTACGTC.